One and the same sample provided the 8 T cell receptor beta chains below, sequenced in a study of T cell repertoires in cytomegalovirus infection. TCRdb recomputed calls from the reads with MiXCR, one row per CDR3 protein. The profile shows hundreds of thousands of distinct CDR3 sequences, roughly 35% of them singletons. The sample comprised PBMCs. The receptors shown here come from a human donor in good health (CMV status not recorded). Some clones in this sample may be carry-over from other donors' samples.

The CDR3 sequence is CATSDPRGDEQFF. The CDR3 DNA reads as TGTGCCACCAGTGATCCCAGAGGGGATGAGCAGTTCTTC. V and J are TRBV24-1 and TRBJ2-1; D is possibly TRBD1 or TRBD2 (5 bases each). V dropped 3 bases and J dropped 8 bases, with 10 bases sitting between them. In germline, CDR1 is KGHDR, CDR2 SFDVKD. The CDR3 is 13 amino acids.

The chain employs TRBV13 and TRBJ1-4; no definite D call. CDR1 and CDR2 from the germline V gene are PRHDT and FYEKMQ (reference sequence). V was clipped by 4 bases and J by 7 bases, with 7 bases between them. This CDR3 has 12 residues. CDR3 DNA: TGTGCCAGCAGCTCATCGGGTGAAAAACTGTTTTTT. Its protein product is CASSSSGEKLFF.

V is TRBV19 and J is TRBJ2-1; possibly TRBD1 for D (5 bases). This CDR3 has 12 residues. V was pared by 3 bases and J by 6 bases, with 6 bases between. The germline V gene has CDR1 LNHDA and CDR2 SQIVND (reference sequence). The CDR3 sequence is CASSIQGNEQFF. The CDR3 region has the DNA TGTGCCAGTAGTATCCAGGGCAATGAGCAGTTCTTC.

The chain uses TRBV6-6 and TRBJ1-1, with D perhaps matching TRBD1 (6 bases). V shed 3 bases and J shed 4 bases, with 18 bases lying between them. This CDR3 has 16 residues. Germline assignment: CDR1 MNHNY and CDR2 SVGAGI (reference sequence). The CDR3 here is CASSYGLGTLGTEAFF. CDR3 DNA: TGTGCCAGCAGTTATGGTCTTGGGACACTTGGCACTGAAGCTTTCTTT.

The chain carries TRBV6-1 and TRBJ2-2, with TRBD1 matching 8 bases. Germline V lookup: CDR1 MNHNS, CDR2 SASEGT. CDR3 length equals 14 residues. V gave up 6 bases and J gave up 9 bases; unmatched junction bases: 9. The CDR3 loop reads CASRVDRGSWELFF. The CDR3 region has the DNA TGTGCCAGCAGAGTCGACAGGGGATCCTGGGAGCTGTTTTTT.

As regards this clonotype: One junction end disagrees with the germline gene, perhaps due to a read error. The chain links TRBV7-8 to TRBJ2-7; TRBD2 matches 7 bases. The length of the CDR3 is 14 residues. CDR1 and CDR2 from the germline V gene are SGHVS and FQNEAQ. This CDR3 is CASRLGEGIYEQYF. The CDR3, as DNA: TGTGCCAGCAGATTAGGGGAGGGGATCTACGAGCAGTACTTC.

This chain joins TRBV9 and TRBJ1-2; no definite D call. V lost 4 bases, J lost 4 bases, and 14 bases lay in between. This CDR3 is built from 14 residues. Germline loops: CDR1 SGDLS, CDR2 YYNGEE. DNA for the CDR3: TGTGCCAGCAGCCCGCGTTCAACCGCCTATGGCTACACCTTC. Its protein product is CASSPRSTAYGYTF.

The rearrangement links TRBV10-3 to TRBJ2-7; TRBD2 matches at 10 bases. Germline V gives CDR1 ENHRY, CDR2 SYGVKD. CDR3 size: 15 residues. With 3 bases clipped from V and 2 bases from J, the junction kept 4 bases outside the gene matches. CDR3 bases: TGTGCCATCAGTGAAAGTCTAGCGGGGGCCTACGAGCAGTACTTC. This sequence encodes CAISESLAGAYEQYF.